Following are 32 T cell receptor beta chains from one sample sequenced in a study of molecular identifiers for immune sequencing clone quantification. TCRdb analysed the PCR reads with MiXCR anew, one entry per CDR3 protein. The data contain about 40,000 distinct CDR3 sequences, 15% to 20% of them seen just once; the ten biggest clones take up about 1.2%. The material sequenced was naive CD8+ T cells from blood, with Jurkat cell RNA spiked in. The subset was: FACS-sorted CD8+CD4-CCR7+CD45RA+ naive T cells. The receptors originated from a human donor in good health. Some libraries in this study had Jurkat cell RNA spiked in.

This clonotype was seen many times. The V and J genes are TRBV29-1 and TRBJ2-1; a possible D gene is TRBD1 (5 bases). CDR1 is SQVTM and CDR2 is ANQGSEA in the germline V gene. V lost 2 bases and J 0 bases, leaving 17 bases between the germline ends. The length of the CDR3 is 17 residues. The chain's CDR3 is CSVEKVSGSSSYNEQFF. CDR3 in DNA: TGCAGCGTTGAAAAGGTGTCAGGGTCAAGCTCCTACAATGAGCAGTTCTTC.

This clonotype was found many times. The chain has TRBV20-1 and TRBJ2-7, with a possible D match to TRBD2 (5 bases). The CDR3 contains 14 residues. CDR1 and CDR2 (germline): DFQATT, SNEGSKA (reference sequence). The V gene lost 1 base and the J gene lost 3 bases, with 13 bases spanning the gap. DNA of the CDR3: TGCAGTGCTAGAGCCGGACTGAAGAACTACGAGCAGTACTTC. This gives the protein CSARAGLKNYEQYF.

Many counts were recorded for this clonotype. This rearrangement joins TRBV12-3 or TRBV12-4 to TRBJ2-5; possible D gene TRBD1, 5 bases. This CDR3 contains 14 residues. Trimming removed 0 bases at V and 5 bases at J, with 10 bases between. The CDR3 loop reads CASSLALGPETQYF. The CDR3 nucleotides read TGTGCCAGCAGTTTAGCGCTGGGGCCCGAGACCCAGTACTTC.

This rearrangement joins TRBV5-1 to TRBJ2-1; D unclear. This CDR3 contains 11 residues. Trimming pared 7 bases from V and 9 bases from J, leaving 11 bases between. Per germline, CDR1 SGHRS and CDR2 YFSETQ. The CDR3 region has the DNA TGCGCCAGCTCGGTTGGTGCTGAGCAGTTCTTC. Its protein is CASSVGAEQFF.

This clonotype was seen ten or more times. The chain links TRBV6-6 to TRBJ2-1; 7 bases match TRBD2. V lost 4 bases and J lost 7; bases outside the gene matches: 4. CDR3 length: 13 amino acids. Germline V CDR1 and CDR2: MNHNY, SVGAGI (reference sequence). The CDR3 loop is CASSWSGENEQFF. Written as DNA, the CDR3 is TGTGCCAGCAGTTGGAGCGGGGAGAATGAGCAGTTCTTC.

On this clonotype itself: This sequence may be a read error, since a much larger clone differs from it by one base. CDR3 nucleotides: TGTGCCAGCAGCTTAGGGTCAGCCTACGAGCAGCACTTC. This encodes CASSLGSAYEQHF. The rearrangement links TRBV13 to TRBJ2-7; no clear D gene. The CDR3 is 13 residues long. Germline V CDR1 and CDR2: PRHDT, FYEKMQ (reference sequence).

This clonotype was seen ten or more times. The chain links TRBV27 to TRBJ2-3; tentatively, D is TRBD1 (5 bases). The CDR3 covers 16 residues. The ends were cut back, 3 bases at V and 0 bases at J, with 13 bases in the middle. Germline CDR1 is MNHEY and CDR2 is SMNVEV (reference sequence). The CDR3 sequence: CASSFLGVSSTDTQYF. In nucleotides, the CDR3 is TGTGCCAGCAGTTTTCTAGGGGTGTCGAGCACAGATACGCAGTATTTT.

The chain carries TRBV6-5 and TRBJ2-4; D remains ambiguous. This CDR3 is built from 13 residues. Germline CDR1 and CDR2: MNHEY and SVGAGI. The ends were cut back, 2 bases at V and 4 bases at J, with 6 bases in the middle. In DNA form, the CDR3 reads TGTGCCAGCAGTTACGGGGAAAAAAACATTCAGTACTTC. It yields the protein CASSYGEKNIQYF.

This clonotype was observed at least ten times. The V and J genes are TRBV14 and TRBJ2-5, with unresolved D. Trimming took off 0 bases at V and 4 bases at J, with 9 bases between the two ends. Looked up from germline, CDR1 is SGHDN and CDR2 is FVKESK. CDR3 length: 14 amino acids. CDR3 sequence reads: CASSQDQNGETQYF. The CDR3 DNA reads as TGTGCCAGCAGCCAAGATCAAAATGGAGAGACCCAGTACTTC.

This clonotype was observed many times. DNA of the CDR3: TGTGCCAGCAGTTATTCCATTGAGGCCATTCAGTACTTC. It translates to CASSYSIEAIQYF. This chain connects TRBV7-9 to TRBJ2-4; D unresolved. Germline CDR1 SEHNR, CDR2 FQNEAQ (reference sequence). The CDR3 consists of 13 residues. V was trimmed by 6 bases and J by 9 bases, leaving 15 bases between them.

Concerning this clonotype: Possible read error: a much larger clone is one base away. The chain links TRBV27 to TRBJ1-5; no definite D call. V lost 7 bases and J 6 bases, leaving 10 bases between the germline ends. The CDR3 has 12 residues. Germline V gene sequence: CDR1 MNHEY, CDR2 SMNVEV (reference sequence). The CDR3 sequence: CASNQACQPQHF. Written as DNA, the CDR3 is TGTGCCAGCAACCAGGCCTGTCAGCCCCAGCATTTT.

This clonotype showed up many times. The chain carries TRBV9 and TRBJ2-2; 10 bases line up with TRBD2. Per the germline V gene, CDR1 is SGDLS and CDR2 is YYNGEE. Losses at the gene ends were 4 bases for V and 7 bases for J; bases not matched to a gene: 10. CDR3 length equals 16 residues. The CDR3 is CASSSQAGGPGGELFF. In DNA form, the CDR3 reads TGTGCCAGCAGCTCCCAAGCGGGAGGGCCAGGCGGGGAGCTGTTTTTT.

This clonotype was observed at least ten times. This chain links TRBV6-5 with TRBJ1-4, with D perhaps matching TRBD1 (5 bases). CDR1 is MNHEY, CDR2 SVGAGI, per germline. Trimming removed 0 bases from V and 8 bases from J, with 13 bases in between. This CDR3 has 15 amino acids. The CDR3 sequence: CASSYSIQGGEKLFF. In nucleotides, the CDR3 is TGTGCCAGCAGTTACTCGATTCAGGGAGGCGAAAAACTGTTTTTT.

This clonotype was counted at least ten times. This chain's CDR3 is CASSIPGTYIFQPQHF. The CDR3, as DNA: TGTGCCAGTAGTATCCCCGGGACATATATCTTCCAGCCCCAGCATTTT. The rearrangement joins TRBV19 to TRBJ1-5; perhaps TRBD1 as D (6 bases). Germline V gene sequence: CDR1 LNHDA, CDR2 SQIVND (reference sequence). This CDR3 is built from 16 residues. Between the trimmed V and J ends, which lost 3 bases and 7 bases, there was a span of 19 bases.

This clonotype was counted ten times or more. The rearrangement joins TRBV7-9 to TRBJ2-5, with D possibly matching TRBD1 (5 bases). V lost 5 bases, J lost 2 bases, and 9 bases lay in between. From germline, CDR1 is SEHNR and CDR2 FQNEAQ (reference sequence). The CDR3 consists of 13 residues. CDR3 nucleotides: TGTGCCAGCAGCCGGACAACACAAGAGACCCAGTACTTC. Encoded protein: CASSRTTQETQYF.

The chain is built from TRBV7-9 and TRBJ2-3, with 7 bases that match TRBD2. The CDR3 totals 14 residues. Germline assignment: CDR1 SEHNR and CDR2 FQNEAQ (reference sequence). The junction had 8 bases not matched to a gene; V was cut back by 8 bases and J by 3 bases. The CDR3: CASSISGGTDTQYF. CDR3 nucleotides: TGTGCCAGCTCGATATCGGGGGGTACAGATACGCAGTATTTT.

The sample holds many counts of this clonotype. The chain employs TRBV29-1 and TRBJ1-2; D is undetermined. The CDR3 spans 12 residues. Looked up from germline, CDR1 is SQVTM and CDR2 is ANQGSEA. V lost 5 bases and J lost 1, with 8 bases in between. The CDR3 spells CSVPDRNYGYTF. CDR3 coding DNA: TGCAGCGTTCCCGATCGTAACTATGGCTACACCTTC.

This clonotype occurred a few times. CDR3 bases: TGTGCCAGCAGCTTAGCGAGGGGAAGTAACATGTATGGCTACACCTTC. Translated, it gives CASSLARGSNMYGYTF. This chain links TRBV11-2 with TRBJ1-2, with D maybe TRBD1 (5 bases). This CDR3 is built from 16 residues. Trimming stripped 1 base from V and 5 bases from J, with 17 bases between. Germline V gene sequence: CDR1 SGHAT, CDR2 FQNNGV.

V gene TRBV27 combines with J gene TRBJ2-5; 7 bases agree with TRBD2. This CDR3 comprises 14 residues. Germline CDR1 reads MNHEY; CDR2 reads SMNVEV (reference sequence). V dropped 8 bases and J dropped 2; count of bases not matched to a gene: 8. CDR3 residues: CASRASGVQETQYF. The CDR3 nucleotides read TGTGCCAGCCGAGCTAGCGGAGTACAAGAGACCCAGTACTTC.

The chain combines TRBV27 with TRBJ2-2; D gene uncertain. Germline CDR1 MNHEY, CDR2 SMNVEV (reference sequence). The V end was cut by 3 bases, the J end by 3 bases, with 8 bases between. CDR3 length: 14 amino acids. CDR3 DNA: TGTGCCAGCAGTTTTAAACTGCACACCGGGGAGCTGTTTTTT. Its translation is CASSFKLHTGELFF.

The table lists this clonotype with many counts. The rearrangement uses TRBV30 and TRBJ2-5; D not certain. The germline gives CDR1 GTSNPN, CDR2 SVGIG (reference sequence). The CDR3 runs to 13 residues. Trimming took off 0 bases at V and 7 bases at J, with 12 bases between the two ends. CDR3 in DNA: TGTGCCTGGAGTGTAAAAGTCGAGAGGACCCAGTACTTC. This translates into CAWSVKVERTQYF.

This clonotype was observed many times. The CDR3 reads CASNFGRGLAGPTDTQYF. In DNA, the CDR3 is TGTGCCAGCAACTTCGGGAGGGGACTAGCGGGCCCAACAGATACGCAGTATTTT. This chain joins TRBV7-2 and TRBJ2-3, with 12 nucleotides matching TRBD2. The V gene's germline CDR1 is SGHTA and CDR2 FQGNSA. V trimming: 7 bases; J trimming: 3 bases; junction bases outside the gene matches: 14. CDR3 length equals 18 residues.

This clonotype was counted at least ten times. This chain uses TRBV7-9 with TRBJ1-3; possible D gene TRBD1, 5 bases. V was shortened by 5 bases and J by 1 base, with 15 bases between the two germline ends. The CDR3 covers 16 residues. From germline, CDR1 is SEHNR and CDR2 FQNEAQ (reference sequence). The CDR3 coding sequence is TGTGCCAGCAGCGCCCCAGGGAGAGAATCTGGAAACACCATATATTTT. This sequence encodes CASSAPGRESGNTIYF.

This clonotype was seen ten or more times. The chain recombines TRBV7-9 with TRBJ1-4; possibly TRBD1 for D (5 bases). This CDR3 is built from 16 residues. V gave up 1 base and J gave up 2 bases, with 11 bases separating them. The germline CDR1 and CDR2 sequences are SEHNR and FQNEAQ (reference sequence). The chain's CDR3 is CASSLDPRGTNEKLFF. The CDR3 bases are TGTGCCAGCAGCTTAGATCCTCGGGGGACTAATGAAAAACTGTTTTTT.

This clonotype was detected ten times or more. J is TRBJ2-7 and V is TRBV7-2; no clear D gene. The CDR3 covers 13 residues. The germline V and J ends were trimmed by 1 base and 0 bases, with 4 bases remaining between them. Looked up from germline, CDR1 is SGHTA and CDR2 is FQGNSA. The DNA of the CDR3 is TGTGCCAGCAGCTTAGGGATCTCCTACGAGCAGTACTTC. Its translation: CASSLGISYEQYF.

The chain is built from TRBV7-9 and TRBJ1-5; a weak D match, TRBD1 (5 bases). CDR3 length: 17 residues. Looked up from germline, CDR1 is SEHNR and CDR2 is FQNEAQ (reference sequence). V was cut by 6 bases and J by 2 bases, with 20 bases left in between. In DNA, the CDR3 is TGTGCCAGCAGTCCCCGGGGACCCAAAAGGGGCAATCAGCCCCAGCATTTT. Translated: CASSPRGPKRGNQPQHF.

Ten or more counts support this clonotype. The chain couples TRBV9 to TRBJ2-7; the D gene is possibly TRBD2 (6 bases). From germline, CDR1 is SGDLS and CDR2 YYNGEE. The CDR3 runs to 15 residues. Trimming removed 4 bases from V and 3 bases from J, with 17 bases in between. The CDR3 sequence: CASSPAAGLVYEQYF. CDR3 coding DNA: TGTGCCAGCAGCCCGGCGGCGGGACTCGTCTACGAGCAGTACTTC.

V is TRBV6-6 and J is TRBJ2-7; no clear D. This CDR3 contains 12 residues. Trimming shortened V by 4 bases and J by 3 bases, and 7 bases separated the two germline ends. Germline CDR1 reads MNHNY; CDR2 reads SVGAGI (reference sequence). The CDR3 loop is CASSSNVYEQYF. The CDR3, as DNA: TGTGCCAGCAGTTCCAACGTCTACGAGCAGTACTTC.

This clonotype was seen at least ten times. V is TRBV19 and J is TRBJ2-7; 7 positions agree with TRBD2. This CDR3 contains 13 residues. V gave up 4 bases and J gave up 3 bases; unmatched junction bases: 3. Germline lookup yields CDR1 LNHDA and CDR2 SQIVND (reference sequence). CDR3 in amino acids: CASSTGLFYEQYF. CDR3 coding DNA: TGTGCCAGTAGTACGGGACTATTCTACGAGCAGTACTTC. The variable domain in full, completed from reference TRBV19 and TRBJ2-7, reads DGGITQSPKYLFRKEGQNVTLSCEQNLNHDAMYWYRQDPGQGLRLIYYSQIVNDFQKGDIAEGYSVSREKKESFPLTVTSAQKNPTAFYLCASSTGLFYEQYFGPGTRLTVT.

This clonotype came up many times. The chain uses TRBV28 and TRBJ1-4; no reliable D call. V lost 6 bases to trimming and J lost 0 bases, with 14 bases between them. The CDR3 length is 16 residues. Germline CDR1 reads MDHEN; CDR2 reads SYDVKM. CDR3 sequence reads: CASRLDPGATNEKLFF. The CDR3 DNA follows: TGTGCCAGCAGATTGGACCCAGGAGCAACTAATGAAAAACTGTTTTTT.

This clonotype was observed many times. This chain links TRBV12-3 or TRBV12-4 with TRBJ2-4, with 8 bases lining up with TRBD2. Losses at the gene ends were 4 bases for V and 0 bases for J; bases not matched to a gene: 8. The CDR3 has 17 amino acids. The CDR3 loop reads CASSSSLAGLAKNIQYF. The CDR3 DNA reads as TGTGCCAGCAGTTCGAGTCTAGCGGGTCTAGCCAAAAACATTCAGTACTTC.

With regard to this clonotype: Since a much larger clone is just one base distant, this may be a read error. The chain has TRBV7-9 and TRBJ2-1; D is uncertain. Germline CDR1 SEHNR, CDR2 FQNEAQ (reference sequence). The CDR3 totals 14 residues. The CDR3 sequence: CASSLTDSYDEQFF. CDR3 DNA: TGTGCCAGCAGCTTGACCGACTCCTACGATGAGCAGTTCTTC.